This T cell receptor (beta chain) is from a study of vaccination and CD4 T cells after COVID-19 (dated by TCRdb to 2021 to 2024). Study-level background: SARS-CoV-2 positivity had been established in the convalescent patients by nasal swab PCR, and mild disease was recorded in roughly ten of these patients and severe disease in one. Post-vaccine blood samples were obtained a median of around 74 days after the second vaccine dose, with a range of roughly 14 to 241 days. Post-COVID blood samples from convalescent patients were collected a median of roughly 100 days after diagnosis, with a range of roughly 30 to 170 days. Participants received two doses of either the Pfizer-BioNTech BNT162b2 vaccine (n=8) or the Moderna mRNA-1273 vaccine (n=2). In around ten COVID-19 convalescent patients and a handful of infection-naive healthy vaccine recipients, the spike-specific CD4+ TCR repertoire before mRNA vaccination was compared with the repertoire after mRNA vaccination. Six males and four females were included in the convalescent cohort, with two Hispanic individuals, seven Caucasians, two Asians and one multiracial person represented. The study at large found these results: An increase in the median number of SARS-CoV-2-reactive clonotypes from 20 to 25 after infection to roughly 38 after vaccination was observed, but the change was not found to be significant. In convalescent patients, a median around 83% of post-vaccine SARS-CoV-2-reactive clones were detected only after vaccination, and vaccine-specific priming was suggested by this finding. Relatively few convalescent patients were included in the study, and early timepoints after natural infection were not analyzed. Of the vaccine-specific clones found in convalescent patients, nearly all (304 of 307) were mono-reactive for SARS-CoV-2 spike instead of being cross-reactive with common cold coronaviruses.

Libraries were made using PCR. Instrument used: Illumina iSeq 100. The paper's data handling went like this. Non-productive sequences were filtered out, and CDR3s that did not start with C, did not end with F or W, or were shorter than 7 amino acids were discarded. Similarity between CDR3 sequences was evaluated in R version 3.6.1 using Levenshtein distances (stringdist) and unrooted phylogenetic trees (ape). The raw public data were reprocessed by TCRdb itself: fastp quality trimming at Q25, MiXCR clonotype calling, in-frame beta chains only. Duplicate CDR3 protein sequences are folded into a single record with the most common DNA and genes. TCRdb's processing, not the authors' own work, is the source of the V and J calls. Across this sample there are some 22,000 distinct CDR3 sequences, with roughly 51% seen only once. The ten top clones hold 0.8% to 1.2% of the sample. The convalescent patients' positive SARS-CoV-2 PCR tests fell between March and December 2020, which was before the Alpha, Beta and Delta variants emerged in the United States. PBMCs were separated from whole blood using Ficoll-Paque Plus gradient centrifugation and then either used fresh or cryopreserved at -140C.

From cysteine to phenylalanine, the CDR3 is 14 amino acids long. Only the CDR3 portion is preserved as DNA: 42 bases, with reading frame beginning at the first base. Trimming removed 2 bases from V and 3 bases from J, leaving 7 bases between the germline ends. The germline V gene specifies MNHEY as CDR1 and SVGAGI as CDR2. Regarding this clonotype: Its specific antigen is unknown. Base quality data are lacking; no much larger clone is found one base away.

The starting material was CD4+ T cells from blood, obtained before SARS-CoV-2 vaccination. The receptor was derived from a human donor who had recovered from COVID-19. The rearrangement joined TRBV6-5 to TRBJ2-2, with the D gene not confidently named. CDR3 sequence: CASSYRVDTGELFF. The nucleotide sequence reads TGTGCCAGCAGTTACAGGGTGGACACCGGGGAGCTGTTTTTT.